This T cell receptor (beta chain) was observed in a study of early stage breast cancer tumors (dated by TCRdb to about 2017). In the study overall: Of the roughly 15 invasive breast tumors, roughly 12 were found to be estrogen receptor-positive, progesterone receptor-positive and HER2-negative. About 70% of the 12 ER+/PR+/HER2- tumors were invasive ductal carcinomas, while the other four were invasive lobular carcinomas. On average, each sample got around 10-fold read coverage. Across all samples, some 2.8 million templates representing 1 million or so unique clonotypes were detected. The paper's findings and limits, for the study overall: About 2.7-fold higher T cell density and higher clonality were observed in tumors than in adjacent normal breast tissue. Enriched TCRB sequences shared across patients were found to be mostly commonly generated sequences that were unlikely to play an important role in the tumor microenvironment. The small cohort size prevented analysis by tumor subtype. Greater similarity was observed between blood and normal breast repertoires than between blood and tumor repertoires, and tumor was distinguished from normal in 14 of 16 patients when each tissue was compared with blood. Bulk genomic DNA sequencing of unsorted cells missed chain pairing and functional markers such as CD4, CD8 and FOXP3.

A note on this clone: This receptor's antigen is unknown. No base quality values were provided; no much bigger clone lies one nucleotide off.

Each sample was amplified in two independent genomic DNA replicates, using approximately 0.5 ug for blood and 1.5 ug for tumor or normal breast. Following the manufacturer's instructions, the ImmunoSeq Intro kit was used to carry out TCRB sequencing on genomic DNA. For absolute quantification, the 31-cycle multiplex PCR included proprietary primers along with spike-in control sequences. Single-end 150-bp reads were used to sequence an 87-bp fragment spanning the CDR3 and the flanking V and J genes. Each lane of an Illumina MiSeq using version 3.0 chemistry carried seven multiplexed samples, with two replicates per sample. In the source study's methods: Raw data were processed with the vendor's proprietary pipeline, and both replicates were merged into a single result per sample. Productive rearrangements sharing the V-gene family, CDR3 amino acid sequence and J-gene segment were defined as clonotypes. Clonality was computed as 1 minus the normalized Shannon entropy (Pielou evenness) of TCRB abundances. T cell density was estimated as total templates divided by the number of input cells, with the number of input cells inferred from the DNA input amount. Recon, run with its default parameters, was used to estimate overall repertoire diversity and clonality. A clonotype counted as tumor-enriched if its abundance in tumor exceeded 0.1% and was at least 32-fold higher than its abundance in normal breast. Not all clones reach the TCRdb copy of this immuneACCESS table, which keeps in-frame sequences only. Checked studies attribute under half of the gap to unresolved V genes and leave the rest unexplained. That table gives V, J and clone size, and the DNA gave D and trimming. The sample table records some 47,000 clones; about 80% of these occur just once. About 1.4% of the sample lies in the top ten.

The junction carries 11 bases between V and J, which are trimmed by 5 bases and 1 base respectively. Reading the germline V gene gives CDR1 SGHVS and CDR2 FNYEAQ. Reading from cysteine to phenylalanine, the CDR3 counts 14 amino acids. Only the CDR3 DNA stays, 42 bases, in frame from base 1. The study profiled bulk TCR beta-chain repertoires in matched peripheral blood, tumor and adjacent normal breast tissue taken from approximately 16 patients with early-stage breast cancer. Before surgery, whole blood (roughly 5-10 mL) was collected into EDTA tubes and processed within 2 hours. Peripheral blood mononuclear cells were isolated by Ficoll-Paque centrifugation in SepMate-50 tubes. PBMCs were cryopreserved in aliquots of roughly 1.8 to 4.5 million cells in about 90% FBS with roughly 10% DMSO and kept in liquid nitrogen. The Qiagen AllPrep DNA/RNA Mini kit was used to extract genomic DNA.

The sample comprised blood. The chain links TRBV7-6 with TRBJ1-1, and the D gene may be TRBD1, 5 bases matching. This clonotype was obtained from a person between 45 and 65 years old with breast cancer. For the CDR3, the sequence is CASSRGQPNTEAFF. The DNA sequence follows: TGTGCCAGCAGCCGGGGCCAGCCGAACACTGAAGCTTTCTTT.